Included here is one TCR beta chain sequence, with context. This sample also contains other DNA sequences that code for the same CDR3. The data are from a study of shared clonotypes between healthy human individuals. The CDR3 has 12 amino acids. Per germline, CDR1 KGHSH and CDR2 LQKENI. V dropped 3 bases and J dropped 5 bases, with 7 bases sitting between them. In the original analysis: Filtering of immunoSEQ junctional sequences could not match full-length read filtering. Clones were sequenced by immunoSEQ multiplex PCR, and TCRdb holds only the in-frame ones, with some missing. V, J and clone size derive from that table, while D and trimming were established from the DNA sequence. The sample holds about 560,000 clones, roughly 72% seen once.

The clonotype comes from a woman between 40 and 50 years old in good health. Some clones in this sample may be carry-over from other donors' samples. The sequenced material came from PBMCs. The chain has TRBV18 and TRBJ2-5; D ambiguous. The CDR3 protein is CASSPPGETQYF. The CDR3 DNA reads TGTGCCAGCTCACCCCCCGGGGAGACCCAGTACTTC.